One and the same sample provided the 27 T cell receptor beta chains below, sequenced in a study of blood T cells in healthy people across ages. Primers used in a second PCR of roughly 7 to 12 cycles were a sample-barcoded 5' primer and a J-beta primer mix. TCRdb fed the 5' RACE reads into MiXCR, producing one record per CDR3 protein. Altogether some 1.5 million distinct CDR3 sequences are present, roughly 27% being singletons, with the ten largest covering 7.7%. Source material: blood. Receptors were obtained from a woman in her twenties or thirties in good health.

This clonotype was counted between two and nine times. The chain carries TRBV11-2 and TRBJ2-6, with 10 bases identical to TRBD1. Germline assignment: CDR1 SGHAT and CDR2 FQNNGV. CDR3 length equals 21 residues. Trimming cost V 1 base and J 4 bases; bases outside gene matches: 16. CDR3 region: CASSLVTRQGARTLGANVLTF. The CDR3 nucleotides are TGTGCCAGCAGCTTAGTCACCCGACAGGGGGCGAGGACTCTGGGGGCCAACGTCCTGACTTTC.

The chain uses TRBV4-3 and TRBJ2-7; 7 bases are shared with TRBD1. The DNA matches TRBJ2-5 better at its end, which makes the J call doubtful. Germline CDR1 is LGHNA and CDR2 is YSLEER. The CDR3 extends over 16 amino acids. The CDR3 nucleotides are TGCGCCAGCAGCCATCATCGGACAGGAGTAATGGAGACCCAGTACTTC. Encoded protein: CASSHHRTGVMETQYF.

The rearrangement links TRBV12-3 or TRBV12-4 to TRBJ1-1; D possibly corresponds to TRBD1 (5 bases). CDR3 length equals 16 residues. V lost 3 bases and J 1 base, leaving 15 bases between the germline ends. The CDR3 region is CASSFGVGRGNTEAFF. The CDR3 DNA reads as TGTGCCAGCAGTTTTGGAGTGGGACGGGGGAACACTGAAGCTTTCTTT.

This clonotype appeared many times. The rearrangement joins TRBV18 to TRBJ2-7; possibly TRBD1 for D (5 bases). Trimming cost V 8 bases and J 0 bases, with 11 bases left between them. The CDR3 runs 13 residues. Germline CDR1 KGHSH, CDR2 LQKENI. CDR3 residues: CASSPTVSYEQYF. As DNA, the CDR3 is TGTGCCAGCAGTCCGACAGTCTCCTACGAGCAGTACTTC.

V is TRBV10-2 and J is TRBJ2-6; D remains ambiguous. Germline-derived CDR1 and CDR2 are WSHSY and SAAADI. Deletions cut 6 bases from V and 13 bases from J, with 16 bases between. The CDR3 spans 13 residues. The CDR3 nucleotides are TGCGCCAGCAGGGAACGCGACGGCGAAGTCCTGACTTTC. Protein sequence: CASRERDGEVLTF.

The chain uses TRBV29-1 and TRBJ1-4; TRBD1 matches at 8 bases. CDR1 SQVTM and CDR2 ANQGSEA come from the germline V gene. Trimming cost V 1 base and J 6 bases; bases outside gene matches: 10. CDR3 size: 16 residues. The CDR3 region has the DNA TGCAGCGTTGAAGGGGCTGCTTTGGGACAGGATGAAAAACTGTTTTTT. Translation: CSVEGAALGQDEKLFF.

The sample holds many counts of this clonotype. V usage is TRBV2 and J usage is TRBJ2-1; no firm D call. Germline values: CDR1 SNHLY, CDR2 FYNNEI. The CDR3 contains 15 residues. V was clipped by 2 bases and J by 3 bases, with 11 bases between them. The CDR3 reads CASSESTADYNEQFF. CDR3 DNA: TGTGCCAGCAGTGAAAGTACGGCAGACTACAATGAGCAGTTCTTC.

This chain joins TRBV15 and TRBJ2-1; TRBD1 matches at 8 bases. This CDR3 is 15 amino acids long. Germline values: CDR1 LNHNV, CDR2 YYDKDF (reference sequence). The V segment lost 3 bases and the J segment 8 bases; nucleotides outside the gene matches: 9. DNA of the CDR3: TGTGCCACCAGCAGGGACAGGGTCAAGAACGATGAGCAGTTCTTC. Translated: CATSRDRVKNDEQFF.

The rearrangement uses TRBV7-6 and TRBJ2-3, with 15 bases identical to TRBD2. The CDR3 loop spans 16 amino acids. Germline CDR1 and CDR2: SGHVS and FNYEAQ. V shed 4 bases and J 4 bases; nucleotides not matched to a gene: 3. The CDR3 nucleotides read TGTGCCAGCAGCTGGACTAGCGGGGGGGCGTCAGATACGCAGTATTTT. Protein: CASSWTSGGASDTQYF.

The J gene is TRBJ2-3, the V gene TRBV7-9; 7 bases align to TRBD2. Germline CDR1 SEHNR, CDR2 FQNEAQ (reference sequence). After removal of 7 bases from V and 6 bases from J, the junction contained 7 bases not matched to a gene. This CDR3 region has 13 residues. CDR3 residues: CASIPGRGDTQYF. The DNA of the CDR3 is TGTGCCAGCATCCCGGGGAGGGGCGATACGCAGTATTTT.

This clonotype was recorded a few times. This chain uses TRBV5-1 with TRBJ2-7, with D possibly TRBD2 on 5 matching bases. Trimming removed 1 base from V and 4 bases from J, with 15 bases in between. Germline V gene sequence: CDR1 SGHRS, CDR2 YFSETQ. This CDR3 contains 15 residues. CDR3 bases: TGCGCCAGCAGCTTGTCCGACCTTGAGGGTTACGAGCAGTACTTC. Its translation is CASSLSDLEGYEQYF.

This clonotype was counted ten times or more. J is TRBJ2-5 and V is TRBV29-1; a weak D match, TRBD2 (5 bases). Deletions cut 7 bases from V and 5 bases from J, with 17 bases between. The CDR3 length is 13 residues. The germline CDR1 and CDR2 sequences are SQVTM and ANQGSEA. CDR3: CSAPRGGGETQYF. The CDR3 region has the DNA TGCAGCGCCCCCCGGGGTGGTGGGGAGACCCAGTACTTC.

The V and J genes are TRBV5-1 and TRBJ1-1; unclear D gene. Germline V gene data show CDR1 as SGHRS and CDR2 as YFSETQ. Trimming shortened V by 4 bases and J by 1 base, and 11 bases separated the two germline ends. The CDR3 contains 14 residues. DNA for the CDR3: TGCGCCAGCAGCCCCTCAGCTTCGAACACTGAAGCTTTCTTT. It translates to CASSPSASNTEAFF.

The table lists this clonotype with a few counts. A junction end diverges from the germline sequence, so it may reflect a read error. The chain uses TRBV28 and TRBJ1-1, with D perhaps matching TRBD1 (6 bases). Germline V lookup: CDR1 MDHEN, CDR2 SYDVKM. The CDR3 has 11 residues. The CDR3 DNA follows: TGTGTCAGCATAGCAGGACAGGAAGCTTTCTTT. It encodes CVSIAGQEAFF.

The chain uses TRBV5-6 and TRBJ2-7, with 11 bases identical to TRBD2. Germline V CDR1 and CDR2: SGHDT, YYEEEE. This CDR3 has 16 amino acids. Losses at the gene ends were 2 bases for V and 6 bases for J; bases not matched to a gene: 10. The CDR3 DNA reads as TGTGCCAGCAGCTTAAGAACTAGCGGGAGCATGAGCGAGCAGTACTTC. This translates into CASSLRTSGSMSEQYF.

This clonotype was seen a few times. The rearrangement uses TRBV20-1 and TRBJ2-5, with a tentative D call TRBD2 (6 bases). CDR3 length equals 14 residues. Per germline, CDR1 DFQATT and CDR2 SNEGSKA (reference sequence). V shed 5 bases and J shed 5 bases, with 18 bases lying between them. The CDR3 region has the DNA TGCAGTGCTTATCTAGCGCTCGCGGCGGAGACCCAGTACTTC. Its translation: CSAYLALAAETQYF.

This clonotype was detected once. This chain joins TRBV10-2 and TRBJ2-3; tentatively, D is TRBD2 (8 bases). Germline CDR1 and CDR2: WSHSY and SAAADI. The ends were cut back, 5 bases at V and 5 bases at J, with 29 bases in the middle. This CDR3 region has 19 residues. The CDR3 nucleotides read TGCGCCAGCAGTAGGACAGGAAGGGGACTAGTGGGAGAGGTAGATACGCAGTATTTT. It specifies CASSRTGRGLVGEVDTQYF.

This rearrangement joins TRBV5-6 to TRBJ2-5; the D is unclear. V shed 0 bases and J shed 3 bases, with 12 bases lying between them. From germline, CDR1 is SGHDT and CDR2 YYEEEE. The CDR3 sequence is 15 residues long. The CDR3 protein is CASSLGTVQKETQYF. For the CDR3, the DNA is TGTGCCAGCAGCTTGGGGACGGTCCAGAAAGAGACCCAGTACTTC.

This clonotype showed up just a few times. The chain links TRBV29-1 to TRBJ2-1; D may match TRBD1 or TRBD2 (6 bases each). The V end was cut by 1 base, the J end by 4 bases, with 20 bases between. CDR3 length equals 17 residues. Germline CDR1 SQVTM, CDR2 ANQGSEA. Here the CDR3 reads CSVEVSRGRGAYNEQFF. For the CDR3, the DNA is TGCAGCGTTGAAGTCTCCCGGGGGCGAGGGGCATACAATGAGCAGTTCTTC.

The rearrangement links TRBV6-2 or TRBV6-3 to TRBJ2-5; D ambiguous. The V end was cut by 4 bases, the J end by 1 base, with 13 bases between. This CDR3 is built from 15 residues. From germline, CDR1 is MNHEY and CDR2 SVGEGT. The CDR3 sequence: CASSSPSASQETQYF. Here the CDR3 DNA reads TGTGCCAGCAGTTCCCCATCCGCCAGCCAAGAGACCCAGTACTTC.

This chain joins TRBV27 and TRBJ1-4; no definite D call. Germline CDR1 MNHEY, CDR2 SMNVEV (reference sequence). The germline V and J ends were trimmed by 5 bases and 5 bases, with 12 bases remaining between them. CDR3 size: 14 residues. CDR3 in DNA: TGTGCCAGCAGTCCCGCAGGCTTCAATGAAAAACTGTTTTTT. The encoded protein is CASSPAGFNEKLFF.

The chain carries TRBV20-1 and TRBJ2-4, with 10 bases matching TRBD2. Judging by the DNA end, TRBJ2-7 fits better; the J call may be wrong. This CDR3 contains 16 residues. The V gene's germline CDR1 is DFQATT and CDR2 SNEGSKA (reference sequence). The chain's CDR3 is CSARDPGTSASYEQYF. The CDR3 DNA is TGCAGTGCTAGAGACCCTGGGACTAGCGCATCCTACGAGCAGTACTTC.

This clonotype was counted ten times or more. The V call is TRBV18, the J call TRBJ2-7; D is unclear. V lost 3 bases and J 2 bases, leaving 14 bases between the germline ends. Germline lookup yields CDR1 KGHSH and CDR2 LQKENI. The CDR3 runs to 15 residues. As DNA, the CDR3 is TGTGCCAGCTCACCTAAATTAACCCGAGCCTACGAGCAGTACTTC. Protein product: CASSPKLTRAYEQYF. The variable domain in full, completed from reference TRBV18 and TRBJ2-7, reads NAGVMQNPRHLVRRRGQEARLRCSPMKGHSHVYWYRQLPEEGLKFMVYLQKENIIDESGMPKERFSAEFPKEGPSILRIQQVVRGDSAAYFCASSPKLTRAYEQYFGPGTRLTVT.

V gene TRBV9 combines with J gene TRBJ1-1; D not certain. CDR3 length: 15 amino acids. With 4 bases removed from V and 0 bases from J, the gap between germline ends came to 13 bases. CDR1 is SGDLS and CDR2 is YYNGEE in the germline V gene. CDR3 DNA sequence: TGTGCCAGCAGCCCGTGGACGGGAATGAACACTGAAGCTTTCTTT. It yields the protein CASSPWTGMNTEAFF.

This chain links TRBV3-1 with TRBJ2-1; weak D call: TRBD2 (5 bases). The tail of the sequence fits TRBJ2-7 better, so the J call may be wrong. The CDR3 has 13 residues. Looked up from germline, CDR1 is LGHDT and CDR2 is YNNKEL (reference sequence). CDR3 in amino acids: CASSLSWRDEQYF. For the CDR3, the DNA is TGTGCCAGCAGCCTCTCCTGGCGGGACGAGCAGTACTTC.

The chain has TRBV2 and TRBJ1-4, with TRBD1 as a possible D gene (5 bases). Germline V gene data show CDR1 as SNHLY and CDR2 as FYNNEI. V lost 6 bases and J lost 14, with 19 bases in between. The CDR3 consists of 13 residues. In DNA form, the CDR3 reads TGTGCCAGCAGCCCGGACAAGCCTGCAGGTCTGTTTTTT. It codes for CASSPDKPAGLFF. Filled out from reference TRBV2 and TRBJ1-4, the complete variable domain reads EPEVTQTPSHQVTQMGQEVILRCVPISNHLYFYWYRQILGQKVEFLVSFYNNEISEKSEIFDDQFSVERPDGSNFTLKIRSTKLEDSAMYFCASSPDKPAGLFFGSGTQLSVL.

This clonotype occurred a few times. The chain links TRBV10-3 to TRBJ2-3; unclear D gene. CDR3 length: 13 residues. The germline CDR1 and CDR2 sequences are ENHRY and SYGVKD. V dropped 10 bases and J dropped 3 bases, with 14 bases sitting between them. CDR3 amino acids: CANSPGVTDTQYF. DNA for the CDR3: TGTGCCAACTCCCCGGGTGTGACAGATACGCAGTATTTT.